This T cell receptor beta chain is from a study of blood T cells in healthy people across ages. General study findings and limits: Measured against age, TCR beta diversity per million T cells decreased in a roughly linear manner.

The second PCR ran roughly 6 to 12 cycles with a sample-barcoded 5' primer and J-beta primers. MiXCR, run by TCRdb on the 5' RACE reads, gives a single entry per CDR3 protein. The sample includes around 750,000 distinct CDR3 sequences, around half seen only once; the top ten take roughly 37%. Details on this clonotype: What it recognizes is unknown.

Each donor gave about 9.3 milliliters of peripheral blood. The CDR3 loop spans 13 amino acids. From germline, CDR1 is KGHDR and CDR2 SFDVKD. This receptor was obtained from a man older than 75 in good health. V gene TRBV24-1 combines with J gene TRBJ2-1, with unresolved D. Gene TRBJ2-7 matches the end of the DNA better, so the J call may be wrong. Material: blood. The CDR3 is CATSDFGDNEQYF. CDR3 nucleotides: TGTGCCACCAGTGATTTCGGAGACAATGAGCAGTACTTC.